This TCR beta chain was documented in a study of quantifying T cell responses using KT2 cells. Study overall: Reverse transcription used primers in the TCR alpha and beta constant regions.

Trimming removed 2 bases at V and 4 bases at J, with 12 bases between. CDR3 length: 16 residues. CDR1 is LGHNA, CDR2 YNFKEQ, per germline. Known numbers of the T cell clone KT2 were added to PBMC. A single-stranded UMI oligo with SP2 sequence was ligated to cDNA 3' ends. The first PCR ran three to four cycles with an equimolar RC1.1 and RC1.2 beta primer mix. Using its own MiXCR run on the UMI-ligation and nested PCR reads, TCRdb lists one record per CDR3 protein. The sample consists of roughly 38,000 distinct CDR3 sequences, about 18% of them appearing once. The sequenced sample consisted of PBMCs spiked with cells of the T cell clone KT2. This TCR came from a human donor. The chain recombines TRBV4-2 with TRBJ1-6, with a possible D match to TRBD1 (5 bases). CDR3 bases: TGTGCCAGCAGCCAATCAGGGCAGGGATATAATTCACCCCTCCACTTT. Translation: CASSQSGQGYNSPLHF.